Below are 30 T cell receptor beta chains sequenced from a single sample in a study of shared clonotypes between healthy human individuals. Cells designated naive CD8 were CD45RO-negative and were positively selected for CCR7, with terminally differentiated effector memory CD45RA+ cells excluded. Some clones are missing from TCRdb's copy, which holds only in-frame ones; the method was immunoSEQ multiplex PCR. The sample consists of about 1.9 million clones, approximately 92% of them appearing once. The sample taken for sequencing was naive CD8+ T cells from PBMCs. The source of these receptors is a man aged 18 to 30 in good health. Some clones in this sample may be carry-over from other donors' samples.

V and J are TRBV7-9 and TRBJ1-1; TRBD1 is a possible D gene (5 bases). Per germline, CDR1 SEHNR and CDR2 FQNEAQ (reference sequence). The CDR3 has 19 amino acids. Trimming pared 1 base from V and 5 bases from J, leaving 26 bases between. CDR3 DNA: TGTGCCAGCAGCTTAGGGTACAAACCTGTCCCGGGACCTGGGACTGAAGCTTTCTTT. It is translated as CASSLGYKPVPGPGTEAFF.

The CDR3 region is CASSPRGGLDADTQYF. In DNA, the CDR3 is TGTGCCAGCAGCCCGCGGGGGGGACTAGATGCAGATACGCAGTATTTT. The chain is built from TRBV7-8 and TRBJ2-3; TRBD2 matches at 9 bases. This CDR3 has 16 residues. The trim removed 5 bases at V and 4 bases at J, leaving 10 bases unmatched. The V gene's germline CDR1 is SGHVS and CDR2 FQNEAQ. The complete variable domain, with remaining parts taken from reference TRBV7-8 and TRBJ2-3, reads GAGVSQSPRYKVAKRGQDVALRCDPISGHVSLFWYQQALGQGPEFLTYFQNEAQLDKSGLPSDRFFAERPEGSVSTLKIQRTQQEDSAVYLCASSPRGGLDADTQYFGPGTRLTVL.

The genes are TRBV28 and TRBJ2-7; perhaps TRBD1 as D (6 bases). The CDR3 has 13 residues. Germline assignment: CDR1 MDHEN and CDR2 SYDVKM. The ends were cut back, 9 bases at V and 1 base at J, with 13 bases in the middle. This chain's CDR3 is CASRRDNSYEQYF. Written as DNA, the CDR3 is TGTGCCAGTCGCCGGGACAATTCCTACGAGCAGTACTTC. Full variable domain (missing parts from reference TRBV28 and TRBJ2-7): DVKVTQSSRYLVKRTGEKVFLECVQDMDHENMFWYRQDPGLGLRLIYFSYDVKMKEKGDIPEGYSVSREKKERFSLILESASTNQTSMYLCASRRDNSYEQYFGPGTRLTVT.

This clone was picked up a small number of times. The chain is built from TRBV27 and TRBJ1-1; TRBD1 might be the D (5 bases). This CDR3 contains 14 residues. Germline V gene sequence: CDR1 MNHEY, CDR2 SMNVEV (reference sequence). V dropped 3 bases and J dropped 1 base, with 9 bases sitting between them. Written as DNA, the CDR3 is TGTGCCAGCAGTTTCCAGGGACCGAACACTGAAGCTTTCTTT. Translation: CASSFQGPNTEAFF.

The rearrangement joins TRBV2 to TRBJ1-5; tentatively, D is TRBD1 (6 bases). Germline CDR1 SNHLY, CDR2 FYNNEI. CDR3 length: 13 amino acids. Trimming pared 8 bases from V and 11 bases from J, leaving 19 bases between. The CDR3 reads CASAGTPRKAQHF. The CDR3 DNA reads TGTGCCAGCGCCGGGACACCCAGGAAGGCCCAGCATTTT.

The V and J genes are TRBV25-1 and TRBJ2-1, with D unresolved. With 5 bases removed from V and 8 bases from J, the gap between germline ends came to 16 bases. The CDR3 runs to 14 residues. Germline V CDR1 and CDR2: MGHDK, SYGVNS. In DNA, the CDR3 is TGTGCCAGCAGTCCGGACCGGAATGGGGATGAGCAGTTCTTC. Amino acids: CASSPDRNGDEQFF.

J is TRBJ2-7 and V is TRBV5-4, with unresolved D. V lost 0 bases to trimming and J lost 1 base, with 8 bases between them. This CDR3 is built from 14 residues. Germline loops: CDR1 SGHNT, CDR2 YYREEE (reference sequence). The CDR3 loop reads CASSLVPRSYEQYF. In nucleotides, the CDR3 is TGTGCCAGCAGCTTGGTTCCCCGGTCCTACGAGCAGTACTTC.

The J gene is TRBJ2-7, the V gene TRBV27, with D perhaps being TRBD1 or TRBD2 (5 bases each). The germline gives CDR1 MNHEY, CDR2 SMNVEV (reference sequence). CDR3 length: 14 amino acids. V was trimmed by 0 bases and J by 6 bases, leaving 12 bases between them. The CDR3 here is CASSLSRGLSEQYF. The CDR3, as DNA: TGTGCCAGCAGTTTATCGAGGGGCCTGTCCGAGCAGTACTTC.

The CDR3 protein is CAISDPATGLTVEKLFF. As DNA, the CDR3 is TGTGCCATCAGTGACCCCGCGACCGGACTGACTGTTGAAAAACTGTTTTTT. The chain carries TRBV10-3 and TRBJ1-4, with D hard to call. V was clipped by 3 bases and J by 7 bases, with 21 bases between them. Germline CDR1 and CDR2: ENHRY and SYGVKD. The CDR3 totals 17 residues.

V usage is TRBV5-4 and J usage is TRBJ1-3; D gene uncertain. The CDR3 contains 14 residues. Trimming pared 4 bases from V and 0 bases from J, leaving 8 bases between. In germline, CDR1 is SGHNT, CDR2 YYREEE (reference sequence). CDR3 nucleotides: TGTGCCAGCAGCCCAGGAGTCTCTGGAAACACCATATATTTT. This translates into CASSPGVSGNTIYF.

The chain has TRBV2 and TRBJ2-5; tentatively, D is TRBD1 or TRBD2 (6 bases each). The CDR3 loop spans 16 amino acids. In germline, CDR1 is SNHLY, CDR2 FYNNEI. Trimming took off 6 bases at V and 0 bases at J, with 17 bases between the two ends. In DNA form, the CDR3 reads TGTGCCAGCAGGGAGGCGACAGGAGGGGACCAAGAGACCCAGTACTTC. This translates into CASREATGGDQETQYF.

This clone was seen once. V is TRBV9 and J is TRBJ2-5; D gene ambiguous. The CDR3 contains 13 residues. Trimming cost V 1 base and J 3 bases, with 7 bases left between them. CDR1 and CDR2 from the germline V gene are SGDLS and YYNGEE. CDR3 region: CASSVMGKETQYF. CDR3 coding DNA: TGTGCCAGCAGCGTAATGGGGAAAGAGACCCAGTACTTC.

A remark on this clone: This sample includes further DNA sequences coding for the same CDR3. V gene TRBV28 combines with J gene TRBJ1-1, with a weak D call TRBD1 (5 bases). The V and J ends lost 7 bases and 0 bases respectively, with 9 bases between them. This CDR3 spans 13 amino acids. Germline V gene data show CDR1 as MDHEN and CDR2 as SYDVKM. The CDR3 loop is CASTLGVNTEAFF. The DNA for the CDR3 is TGTGCCAGCACCTTGGGGGTGAACACTGAAGCTTTCTTT.

The chain couples TRBV7-9 to TRBJ2-3; no firm D call. Germline lookup yields CDR1 SEHNR and CDR2 FQNEAQ (reference sequence). Trimming removed 5 bases at V and 4 bases at J, with 13 bases between. The CDR3 is 14 residues long. In DNA form, the CDR3 reads TGTGCCAGCAGCCCCTGGGTGAATGCAGATACGCAGTATTTT. This translates into CASSPWVNADTQYF.

V usage is TRBV4-1 and J usage is TRBJ2-1; 11 bases fit TRBD1. CDR3 length: 17 amino acids. Germline CDR1 MGHRA, CDR2 YSYEKL. Trimming at V came to 0 bases and at J to 9 bases, leaving 10 bases not matched to a gene. CDR3 sequence reads: CASSQDSGTGGFAEQFF. CDR3 sequence (DNA): TGCGCCAGCAGCCAAGACTCCGGGACAGGGGGATTCGCTGAGCAGTTCTTC.

This rearrangement joins TRBV28 to TRBJ2-1; no clear D. Per the germline V gene, CDR1 is MDHEN and CDR2 is SYDVKM. There are 14 residues in the CDR3. Trimming cost V 6 bases and J 5 bases, with 14 bases left between them. The CDR3 here is CASSPRWADNEQFF. The CDR3 nucleotides read TGTGCCAGCAGCCCTCGCTGGGCAGACAATGAGCAGTTCTTC.

V and J are TRBV5-4 and TRBJ2-5; the D gene could be TRBD1 or TRBD2 (5 bases each). The CDR3 has 14 residues. V dropped 0 bases and J dropped 3 bases, with 9 bases sitting between them. In germline, CDR1 is SGHNT, CDR2 YYREEE (reference sequence). The CDR3 loop is CASSLAGAEETQYF. The CDR3 DNA sequence: TGTGCCAGCAGCTTGGCCGGGGCGGAAGAGACCCAGTACTTC.

The rearrangement links TRBV13 to TRBJ2-3; no reliable D call. V was shortened by 3 bases and J by 2 bases, with 6 bases between the two germline ends. CDR3 length equals 13 residues. Germline assignment: CDR1 PRHDT and CDR2 FYEKMQ (reference sequence). In DNA, the CDR3 is TGTGCCAGCAGCTTCGAAAACACAGATACGCAGTATTTT. The encoded protein is CASSFENTDTQYF.

This chain links TRBV7-8 with TRBJ1-4, with D unclear. Germline V gene sequence: CDR1 SGHVS, CDR2 FQNEAQ. This CDR3 spans 13 amino acids. The V end was cut by 5 bases, the J end by 5 bases, with 9 bases between. In nucleotides, the CDR3 is TGTGCCAGCAGCGTCGCACCAAATGAAAAACTGTTTTTT. This codes for CASSVAPNEKLFF. The full variable domain, completed using reference TRBV7-8 and TRBJ1-4, is GAGVSQSPRYKVAKRGQDVALRCDPISGHVSLFWYQQALGQGPEFLTYFQNEAQLDKSGLPSDRFFAERPEGSVSTLKIQRTQQEDSAVYLCASSVAPNEKLFFGSGTQLSVL.

V gene TRBV5-6 combines with J gene TRBJ2-2, with 8 bases lining up with TRBD2. After removal of 3 bases from V and 4 bases from J, the junction contained 14 bases not matched to a gene. Per germline, CDR1 SGHDT and CDR2 YYEEEE. The CDR3 covers 18 residues. CDR3 residues: CASSSPTASGSGTGELFF. CDR3 nucleotides: TGTGCCAGCAGCTCTCCGACAGCCAGCGGGAGCGGCACCGGGGAGCTGTTTTTT.

The chain links TRBV7-2 to TRBJ2-7; 9 positions match TRBD1. J was trimmed by 3 bases and V by 4 bases; bases with no gene match: 7. The CDR3 is 15 amino acids. The V gene's germline CDR1 is SGHTA and CDR2 FQGNSA. The CDR3 here is CASSSGTGKNYEQYF. CDR3 DNA: TGTGCCAGCAGCTCCGGGACAGGGAAAAACTACGAGCAGTACTTC.

The rearrangement links TRBV9 to TRBJ2-1; the D call may be TRBD1 or TRBD2 (5 bases each). This CDR3 is 15 amino acids long. CDR1 and CDR2 (germline): SGDLS, YYNGEE. V was trimmed by 2 bases and J by 9 bases, leaving 18 bases between them. In nucleotides, the CDR3 is TGTGCCAGCAGCGTTGGGGGAAGGAGATCCGGTGAGCAGTTCTTC. This gives the protein CASSVGGRRSGEQFF.

The chain uses TRBV25-1 and TRBJ1-5; 7 bases map to TRBD1. Per germline, CDR1 MGHDK and CDR2 SYGVNS. This CDR3 has 13 amino acids. V shed 1 base, J shed 11 bases, and the junction held 5 bases outside the gene matches. CDR3 nucleotide sequence: TGTGCCAGCAGTGAATCAGGGGGGGGATCCCAGCATTTT. This gives the protein CASSESGGGSQHF.

Points on this clone: Additional DNA sequences in this sample encode the identical CDR3. The chain joins TRBV29-1 to TRBJ2-3, with 11 positions matching TRBD2. CDR3 length: 14 residues. Germline lookup yields CDR1 SQVTM and CDR2 ANQGSEA. V lost 5 bases and J lost 2; bases outside the gene matches: 3. The CDR3 protein is CSVRLAGYTDTQYF. Written as DNA, the CDR3 is TGCAGCGTTAGACTAGCGGGGTACACAGATACGCAGTATTTT.

The chain uses TRBV5-6 and TRBJ1-1; D is perhaps TRBD1 (6 bases). Germline V gene sequence: CDR1 SGHDT, CDR2 YYEEEE. V shed 3 bases and J shed 6 bases, with 9 bases lying between them. The CDR3 has 12 amino acids. This CDR3 is CASSYEGAEAFF. The CDR3 DNA reads as TGTGCCAGCAGCTATGAGGGGGCTGAAGCTTTCTTT.

The rearrangement uses TRBV2 and TRBJ1-2; D might be TRBD1 (5 bases). V lost 7 bases, J lost 4 bases, and 16 bases lay in between. In germline, CDR1 is SNHLY, CDR2 FYNNEI. The CDR3 spans 14 residues. The CDR3 bases are TGTGCCAGCACTCCCCGGGGCCGGGGCTATGGCTACACCTTC. This sequence encodes CASTPRGRGYGYTF.

This chain links TRBV6-5 with TRBJ2-1; 7 nucleotides match TRBD1. V was clipped by 5 bases and J by 7 bases; unmatched bases: 8. This CDR3 region has 14 residues. Germline V gene lookup returns CDR1 MNHEY and CDR2 SVGAGI. The CDR3 nucleotides are TGTGCCAGCAGTCCCTCCCAACAGGGGAATGAGCAGTTCTTC. Protein: CASSPSQQGNEQFF.

The chain combines TRBV27 with TRBJ2-7; the D gene is possibly TRBD1 (5 bases). This CDR3 has 14 residues. Trimming left V 3 bases short and J 7 bases short, with 16 bases between. CDR1 and CDR2 (germline): MNHEY, SMNVEV (reference sequence). The CDR3 DNA reads TGTGCCAGCAGTTTTCTAGGGGTCCACGGGGAGCAGTACTTC. It yields the protein CASSFLGVHGEQYF.

The rearrangement uses TRBV18 and TRBJ2-1, with 15 bases aligning to TRBD2. V dropped 3 bases and J dropped 5; count of bases not matched to a gene: 2. Germline CDR1 KGHSH, CDR2 LQKENI. This CDR3 has 16 residues. CDR3 amino acids: CASSPGTSGRNNEQFF. In DNA, the CDR3 is TGTGCCAGCTCACCGGGGACTAGCGGGAGGAACAATGAGCAGTTCTTC. The variable domain in full, completed from reference TRBV18 and TRBJ2-1, reads NAGVMQNPRHLVRRRGQEARLRCSPMKGHSHVYWYRQLPEEGLKFMVYLQKENIIDESGMPKERFSAEFPKEGPSILRIQQVVRGDSAAYFCASSPGTSGRNNEQFFGPGTRLTVL.

This chain joins TRBV4-1 and TRBJ1-2; 7 bases are shared with TRBD1. Germline lookup yields CDR1 MGHRA and CDR2 YSYEKL. This CDR3 is built from 15 residues. The junction had 11 bases not matched to a gene; V was cut back by 3 bases and J by 7 bases. Here the CDR3 reads CASSQGGGGVSGYTF. Here the CDR3 DNA reads TGCGCCAGCAGCCAGGGGGGAGGGGGCGTATCTGGCTACACCTTC.